These T cell receptor beta chains were read from a single sample in a study of T-cell reconstitution after alpha-beta-depleted transplantation in children. TCRdb independently ran MiXCR on the PCR reads; one entry per CDR3 protein. The sample records around 450,000 distinct CDR3 sequences, 15% to 20% being singletons. The material sequenced was PBMCs, mostly from graft donor cells, taken 360 days after TCRalphabeta/CD19-depleted stem cell transplant. The receptors were gathered from a boy in the first two years of life who had a stem cell transplant for Wiskott-Aldrich syndrome, so the T cells may come from the graft donor. Both conserved end residues are part of each CDR3. D genes are given only for firm matches. Where a row states a size, it is once, few, many or the class of an expanded clone; other rows omit it.

CDR3 protein	CDR3 DNA	V gene	D gene	J gene	clone size
CASSSPGTSGGSSYNEQFF	TGTGCCAGCAGCTCCCCCGGGACTAGCGGGGGGAGCTCCTACAATGAGCAGTTCTTC	TRBV5-6	TRBD2	TRBJ2-1	few
CASSLAGLLNTHSYNEQFF	TGTGCCAGCAGCTTAGCAGGATTACTCAATACGCACTCCTACAATGAGCAGTTCTTC	TRBV7-2	NA	TRBJ2-1	once
CASHYRGTDTDTQYF	TGTGCCAGCCATTACCGGGGGACGGACACAGATACGCAGTATTTT	TRBV11-2	NA	TRBJ2-3	NA
CASTLRQITDTQYF	TGCGCCAGCACCTTAAGACAGATCACAGATACGCAGTATTTT	TRBV5-1	NA	TRBJ2-3	few
CASSRGSPGAAKNIQYF	TGTGCCAGCAGTCGAGGTAGCCCGGGGGCGGCAAAAAACATTCAGTACTTC	TRBV6-1	NA	TRBJ2-4	NA
CASSSRGRREKLFF	TGTGCCAGCAGCTCCAGGGGGCGGAGGGAAAAACTGTTTTTT	TRBV7-9	TRBD1	TRBJ1-4	NA
CASSRQGLLAKNIQYF	TGTGCCAGCAGCCGACAGGGCCTTCTAGCCAAAAACATTCAGTACTTC	TRBV7-2	TRBD1	TRBJ2-4	NA
CASTPDSYEQYF	TGTGCCAGCACTCCCGATAGCTACGAGCAGTACTTC	TRBV6-2/TRBV6-3	NA	TRBJ2-7	many
CASSPRGVSSYNEQFF	TGTGCCAGCTCACCGCGGGGGGTCTCCTCCTACAATGAGCAGTTCTTC	TRBV18	TRBD2	TRBJ2-1	NA
CASSVRGAIRSSYEQYF	TGTGCCAGCAGTGTACGCGGGGCAATCCGGAGCTCCTACGAGCAGTACTTC	TRBV28	NA	TRBJ2-7	NA
CASSLFRVSGANVLTF	TGTGCCAGCAGCTTATTCAGGGTGTCTGGGGCCAACGTCCTGACTTTC	TRBV7-2	NA	TRBJ2-6	NA
CASRPVFRGRDYEQYF	TGTGCCAGCAGACCGGTGTTCCGGGGAAGGGACTACGAGCAGTACTTC	TRBV6-1	NA	TRBJ2-7	few
CASSSTLLAGEIRDEQFF	TGTGCCAGCAGCTCAACTTTACTAGCGGGGGAGATCCGGGATGAGCAGTTCTTC	TRBV7-8	TRBD2	TRBJ2-1	NA
CASSPLLGEVTDTQYF	TGTGCCAGCAGTCCCCTTTTAGGGGAGGTCACAGATACGCAGTATTTT	TRBV28	NA	TRBJ2-3	NA
CASSLTGGTGGHEQYF	TGTGCCAGCAGCTTAACGGGAGGGACAGGAGGCCACGAGCAGTACTTC	TRBV7-6	NA	TRBJ2-7	NA
CASSLGRLAGGGVHEQFF	TGCGCCAGCAGCTTGGGGCGACTAGCGGGAGGTGGAGTCCATGAGCAGTTCTTC	TRBV5-1	TRBD2	TRBJ2-1	NA
CSVYLREANTGELFF	TGCAGCGTTTATTTGAGGGAGGCGAACACCGGGGAGCTGTTTTTT	TRBV29-1	NA	TRBJ2-2	few
CASSRTGTSFYEQYF	TGTGCCAGCAGCCGAACGGGAACAAGCTTCTACGAGCAGTACTTC	TRBV7-2	NA	TRBJ2-7	few
CAWNSKGDEQYF	TGTGCCTGGAACAGTAAAGGGGACGAGCAGTACTTC	TRBV30	NA	TRBJ2-7	many
CASSLMGSGANVLTF	TGTGCCAGCAGTTTGATGGGCTCTGGGGCCAACGTCCTGACTTTC	TRBV28	NA	TRBJ2-6	NA
CASSRSTNEKLFF	TGCGCCAGCAGCCGTTCTACTAATGAAAAACTGTTTTTT	TRBV5-1	NA	TRBJ1-4	NA
CASSLWRVSNQPQHF	TGTGCCAGCAGTCTTTGGAGGGTTAGCAATCAGCCCCAGCATTTT	TRBV28	NA	TRBJ1-5	NA
CSARPLASYEQYF	TGCAGTGCTAGACCACTAGCCTCCTACGAGCAGTACTTC	TRBV20-1	NA	TRBJ2-7	NA
CASSLVWVGGPAKNIQYF	TGTGCCAGCAGCTTAGTTTGGGTGGGAGGGCCCGCCAAAAACATTCAGTACTTC	TRBV11-2	TRBD2	TRBJ2-4	NA
CASSSTGQGDEKLFF	TGTGCCAGCAGTTCCACGGGACAGGGGGATGAAAAACTGTTTTTT	TRBV27	TRBD1	TRBJ1-4	NA
CASRSSYEQYF	TGTGCCAGCAGGAGCTCCTACGAGCAGTACTTC	TRBV10-3	NA	TRBJ2-7	many
CASSEGGKAQETQYF	TGCGCCAGCAGTGAGGGCGGGAAGGCCCAAGAGACCCAGTACTTC	TRBV10-1	NA	TRBJ2-5	few
CSAKDLVDTQYF	TGCAGTGCTAAAGATTTGGTAGATACGCAGTATTTT	TRBV20-1	NA	TRBJ2-3	NA
CASSQAPGLLYEQYF	TGTGCCAGCAGCCAAGCCCCGGGACTCCTGTACGAGCAGTACTTC	TRBV3-1	NA	TRBJ2-7	many
CASAYQETQYF	TGTGCCAGCGCTTACCAAGAGACCCAGTACTTC	TRBV2	NA	TRBJ2-5	few
CASSQVWAVNTGELFF	TGCGCCAGCAGCCAAGTCTGGGCGGTGAACACCGGGGAGCTGTTTTTT	TRBV4-3	NA	TRBJ2-2	few
CSVEILGQERNIQYF	TGCAGCGTTGAAATATTGGGACAGGAAAGAAACATTCAGTACTTC	TRBV29-1	TRBD1	TRBJ2-4	NA
CASRFRGASSYNSPLHF	TGTGCCAGCAGATTTCGGGGGGCAAGCTCCTATAATTCACCCCTCCACTTT	TRBV5-5	NA	TRBJ1-6	NA
CASSAPGHFYEQYF	TGTGCCAGCAGTGCGCCGGGACATTTCTACGAGCAGTACTTC	TRBV12-3/TRBV12-4	NA	TRBJ2-7	NA